Presented here are 9 T cell receptor beta chains from one specimen sequenced in a study of beta chain features in type 1 diabetes. Study observations and caveats: Moderate but significant shortening of TCRB CDR3s was recorded in all four CD4+ subsets from Type 1 diabetes patients.

Investigators reverse transcribed all isolated RNA, so they sequenced expressed TCRB transcripts. TCRdb's copy holds only in-frame clones and misses some; the assay was immunoSEQ multiplex PCR. The sample includes approximately 730,000 clones, around 15% of them seen just once. Antigens for these TCRs are unknown. Sequenced sample: naive CD4+ T cells from blood. The receptor source for this set is a man aged 18-30 years with type 1 diabetes.

This clone showed up just a few times. The rearrangement uses TRBV2 and TRBJ1-1; 12 bases line up with TRBD1. CDR1 and CDR2 from the germline V gene are SNHLY and FYNNEI. V lost 4 bases and J lost 10; bases outside the gene matches: 4. The CDR3 is made up of 13 amino acids. DNA of the CDR3: TGTGCCAGCAGTGGCGGGACAGGGGGCGTAGCTTTCTTT. It codes for CASSGGTGGVAFF.

This clone was counted only a few times. The chain links TRBV5-1 to TRBJ1-5; 10 bases line up with TRBD1. V was pared by 0 bases and J by 6 bases, with 3 bases of the junction left unmatched. Germline V CDR1 and CDR2: SGHRS, YFSETQ. The CDR3 has 15 residues. DNA of the CDR3: TGCGCCAGCAGCTTGGGACAGGGGGCTGGTCAGCCCCAGCATTTT. It encodes CASSLGQGAGQPQHF. Using reference TRBV5-1 and TRBJ1-5 for the parts outside the CDR3, the full variable domain is KAGVTQTPRYLIKTRGQQVTLSCSPISGHRSVSWYQQTPGQGLQFLFEYFSETQRNKGNFPGRFSGRQFSNSRSEMNVSTLELGDSALYLCASSLGQGAGQPQHFGDGTRLSIL.

The chain carries TRBV4-1 and TRBJ2-2; 8 bases align to TRBD1. Germline-derived CDR1 and CDR2 are MGHRA and YSYEKL. Trimming cost V 3 bases and J 2 bases; bases outside gene matches: 8. The CDR3 consists of 17 residues. The CDR3 nucleotides are TGCGCCAGCAGCCAGGGGGACAGGAGGCTAAACACCGGGGAGCTGTTTTTT. Its protein product is CASSQGDRRLNTGELFF.

This clone was observed a handful of times. This rearrangement joins TRBV12-2 to TRBJ1-3. TRBV12-2 is assigned pseudogene status. The CDR3 length is 11 residues. DNA for the CDR3: TGTGCAAGTCGCTTGGGAAACACCATATATTTT. Its translation: CASRLGNTIYF.

The J gene is TRBJ1-1, the V gene TRBV29-1; the D is unclear. This CDR3 region has 13 residues. V was clipped by 4 bases and J by 1 base, with 10 bases between them. Germline CDR1 and CDR2: SQVTM and ANQGSEA. For the CDR3, the DNA is TGCAGCGTTGGATTCGAACCGAACACTGAAGCTTTCTTT. This gives the protein CSVGFEPNTEAFF. The full variable domain, with the rest looked up from reference TRBV29-1 and TRBJ1-1, is SAVISQKPSRDICQRGTSLTIQCQVDSQVTMMFWYRQQPGQSLTLIATANQGSEATYESGFVIDKFPISRPNLTFSTLTVSNMSPEDSSIYLCSVGFEPNTEAFFGQGTRLTVV.

This clone showed up just a few times. The gene calls are TRBV6-5 and TRBJ1-3, with TRBD1 matching over 12 bases. The CDR3 has 15 amino acids. Trimming took 6 bases from V and 4 from J; bases not matched to a gene: 4. Germline V lookup: CDR1 MNHEY, CDR2 SVGAGI. CDR3 nucleotides: TGTGCCAGCAGCATGGGACAGGGGGCCGGAAACACCATATATTTT. Its translation: CASSMGQGAGNTIYF.

CDR3 in DNA: TGTGCCTGGAGTGGGGGACATGATAGCAATCAGCCCCAGCATTTT. Translation gives CAWSGGHDSNQPQHF. The chain recombines TRBV30 with TRBJ1-5, with a possible D match to TRBD1 (6 bases). V lost 1 base to trimming and J lost 0 bases, with 10 bases between them. The CDR3 length is 15 residues. From germline, CDR1 is GTSNPN and CDR2 SVGIG (reference sequence).

The chain employs TRBV9 and TRBJ1-1; D not resolved. V lost 0 bases to trimming and J lost 1 base, with 10 bases between them. The CDR3 totals 15 residues. Germline V CDR1 and CDR2: SGDLS, YYNGEE. CDR3 in amino acids: CASSVEGRPNTEAFF. CDR3 nucleotides: TGTGCCAGCAGCGTAGAAGGCAGACCGAACACTGAAGCTTTCTTT.

The rearrangement links TRBV18 to TRBJ1-3, with TRBD1 as a possible D gene (5 bases). Germline-derived CDR1 and CDR2 are KGHSH and LQKENI. This CDR3 has 17 residues. V dropped 2 bases and J dropped 0 bases, with 14 bases sitting between them. In DNA, the CDR3 is TGTGCCAGCTCACCAGTTGAAGGACAAGTCTCTGGAAACACCATATATTTT. It is translated as CASSPVEGQVSGNTIYF. The full variable domain, with the rest looked up from reference TRBV18 and TRBJ1-3, is NAGVMQNPRHLVRRRGQEARLRCSPMKGHSHVYWYRQLPEEGLKFMVYLQKENIIDESGMPKERFSAEFPKEGPSILRIQQVVRGDSAAYFCASSPVEGQVSGNTIYFGEGSWLTVV.